This T cell receptor (beta chain) was recovered during a study of T cell repertoires in cytomegalovirus infection. As for the study in general: From public TCR beta signatures came an indication of both CMV infection and matching HLA type. Study-wide points: Dominating the ex vivo response were HLA-C-restricted CMV-specific TCR beta clonotypes.

TCRdb re-derived calls from the reads in MiXCR, one entry per CDR3 protein. The sample gives 640,000 or so distinct CDR3 sequences, about 30% of which show up once; 18% is in the top ten. Points on this clonotype: Its cognate antigen is unknown.

The CDR3 loop spans 14 amino acids. Germline CDR1 DFQATT, CDR2 SNEGSKA (reference sequence). V dropped 6 bases and J dropped 1 base, with 14 bases sitting between them. This chain links TRBV20-1 with TRBJ2-3, with a tentative D call TRBD2 (7 bases). This material consisted of cultured PBMCs, taken from culture after CMV antigen stimulation. The sequence derives from a human donor in good health (CMV status not recorded). Some clones in this sample may be carry-over from other donors' samples. The CDR3 DNA reads as TGCAGTGCGGTTGGGGGGGCCGGCACAGATACGCAGTATTTT. The encoded protein is CSAVGGAGTDTQYF.